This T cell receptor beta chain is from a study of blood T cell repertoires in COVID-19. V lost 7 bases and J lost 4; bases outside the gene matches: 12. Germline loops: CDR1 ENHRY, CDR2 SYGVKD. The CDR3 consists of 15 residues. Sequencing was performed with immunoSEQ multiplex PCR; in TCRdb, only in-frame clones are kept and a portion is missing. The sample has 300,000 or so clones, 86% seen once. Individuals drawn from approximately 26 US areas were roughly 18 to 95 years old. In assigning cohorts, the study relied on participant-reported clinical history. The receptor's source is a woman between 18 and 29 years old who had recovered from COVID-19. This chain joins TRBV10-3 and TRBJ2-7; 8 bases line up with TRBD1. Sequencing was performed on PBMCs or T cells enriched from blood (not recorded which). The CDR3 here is CAINPGQGKGYEQYF. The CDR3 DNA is TGTGCCATCAACCCCGGACAGGGCAAGGGGTACGAGCAGTACTTC.